The 15 T cell receptor beta chains presented below share a single source sample, sequenced in a study of OX40 agonist ivuxolimab in advanced cancers. Method: immunoSEQ multiplex PCR; TCRdb's copy keeps in-frame clones and lacks some. This sample has approximately 57,000 clones, with more than 80% found just once. The sequenced sample was CD4+ or CD8+ T cells sorted from blood, obtained in a trial of the OX40 agonist ivuxolimab. These receptors all come from an adult with an advanced solid tumor such as melanoma, head and neck, liver or kidney cancer.

This clone was counted a single time. The V call is TRBV5-4, the J call TRBJ1-1; D gene ambiguous. Germline CDR1 SGHNT, CDR2 YYREEE (reference sequence). Trimming shortened V by 4 bases and J by 6 bases, and 10 bases separated the two germline ends. The CDR3 runs to 12 residues. The CDR3 DNA reads as TGTGCCAGCAGCCTCGATTGGGCTGAAGCTTTCTTT. Amino acid sequence: CASSLDWAEAFF.

The chain has TRBV6-6 and TRBJ1-1, with 9 bases identical to TRBD1. The CDR3 length is 16 residues. V was clipped by 7 bases and J by 3 bases; unmatched bases: 12. In germline, CDR1 is MNHNY, CDR2 SVGAGI (reference sequence). The CDR3 DNA sequence: TGTGCCAGCACGACAGTTCCGGGACAGGGAGACACTGAAGCTTTCTTT. Amino acids: CASTTVPGQGDTEAFF.

For this clone: The sample has other DNA sequences that encode this CDR3 too. V gene TRBV11-3 combines with J gene TRBJ2-3; D not certain. CDR3 length equals 14 residues. The V gene's germline CDR1 is SGHNT and CDR2 YENEEA. Trimming removed 6 bases from V and 2 bases from J, with 12 bases in between. In DNA form, the CDR3 reads TGTGCCAGCAGTCTAGGCGGCTCCACAGATACGCAGTATTTT. Amino acids: CASSLGGSTDTQYF.

This clone was seen once. V is TRBV5-1 and J is TRBJ2-5; unclear D gene. The CDR3 is made up of 12 amino acids. Germline V CDR1 and CDR2: SGHRS, YFSETQ. Trimming left V 4 bases short and J 2 bases short, with 6 bases between. In DNA, the CDR3 is TGCGCCAGCAGCGAATTTCAAGAGACCCAGTACTTC. Encoded protein: CASSEFQETQYF.

The chain links TRBV28 to TRBJ2-7; TRBD2 matches 15 bases. The junction had 16 bases not matched to a gene; V was cut back by 4 bases and J by 3 bases. CDR1 is MDHEN and CDR2 is SYDVKM in the germline V gene. The CDR3 is made up of 20 amino acids. CDR3 amino acids: CASSSSPGTSGGTFHYEQYF. DNA of the CDR3: TGTGCCAGCAGTTCCTCTCCCGGGACTAGCGGGGGGACGTTCCACTACGAGCAGTACTTC.

The chain employs TRBV7-3 and TRBJ2-3; 7 bases fit TRBD2. This CDR3 has 15 residues. Trimming at V came to 4 bases and at J to 5 bases, leaving 9 bases not matched to a gene. Germline V gene lookup returns CDR1 SGHTA and CDR2 FQGTGA. This CDR3 reads CASSSGGRVGDTQYF. In DNA, the CDR3 is TGTGCCAGCAGCTCCGGAGGGAGGGTCGGAGATACGCAGTATTTT.

The sample holds one count of this clone. The J gene is TRBJ2-5, the V gene TRBV5-1; no clear D gene. The V gene's germline CDR1 is SGHRS and CDR2 YFSETQ. V gave up 1 base and J gave up 0 bases, with 7 bases separating them. The CDR3 sequence is 14 residues long. In nucleotides, the CDR3 is TGCGCCAGCAGCTTGAAAGTCCACCAAGAGACCCAGTACTTC. Translating it yields CASSLKVHQETQYF.

The rearrangement links TRBV19 to TRBJ1-1, with 12 nucleotides matching TRBD1. J was trimmed by 5 bases and V by 5 bases; bases with no gene match: 15. CDR3 size: 18 residues. From germline, CDR1 is LNHDA and CDR2 SQIVND (reference sequence). CDR3 sequence reads: CASSPEYGTGGVRTEAFF. The DNA of the CDR3 is TGTGCCAGTAGTCCCGAGTATGGGACAGGGGGCGTTCGGACTGAAGCTTTCTTT.

V and J are TRBV5-1 and TRBJ2-7, with 10 bases matching TRBD1. Germline V gene lookup returns CDR1 SGHRS and CDR2 YFSETQ. The CDR3 is made up of 13 amino acids. Trimming cost V 3 bases and J 6 bases; bases outside gene matches: 3. The CDR3 bases are TGCGCCAGCAGCTCCGGGACAGGGGTCGAGCAGTACTTC. This gives the protein CASSSGTGVEQYF.

This chain links TRBV7-3 with TRBJ1-6; D remains unclear. Trimming pared 1 base from V and 6 bases from J, leaving 10 bases between. The CDR3 covers 15 residues. Germline CDR1 SGHTA, CDR2 FQGTGA. CDR3: CASSLNGRTNSPLHF. The DNA for the CDR3 is TGTGCCAGCAGCTTAAACGGACGGACTAATTCACCCCTCCACTTT. Based on the CDR3 plus reference TRBV7-3 and TRBJ1-6, the full variable domain is GAGVSQTPSNKVTEKGKYVELRCDPISGHTALYWYRQSLGQGPEFLIYFQGTGAADDSGLPNDRFFAVRPEGSVSTLKIQRTERGDSAVYLCASSLNGRTNSPLHFGNGTRLTVT.

This clone has only a few counts. V usage is TRBV27 and J usage is TRBJ1-6; possible D gene TRBD1, 6 bases. CDR1 and CDR2 (germline): MNHEY, SMNVEV (reference sequence). The germline V and J ends were trimmed by 2 bases and 7 bases, with 9 bases remaining between them. This CDR3 contains 14 residues. CDR3 sequence (DNA): TGTGCCAGCAGTTTAGGGACAAAAAATTCACCCCTCCACTTT. Protein product: CASSLGTKNSPLHF.

The chain has TRBV5-8 and TRBJ2-7; weak D call: TRBD1 (6 bases). CDR1 SGHTS and CDR2 YDEGEE come from the germline V gene. Trimming took 0 bases from V and 3 from J, leaving 13 bases between them. This CDR3 spans 15 amino acids. CDR3 DNA sequence: TGTGCCAGCAGCTTGGGCAGGGGAAGGGTCTACGAGCAGTACTTC. Protein product: CASSLGRGRVYEQYF.

The chain carries TRBV2 and TRBJ1-4; unclear D gene. The germline gives CDR1 SNHLY, CDR2 FYNNEI. V dropped 3 bases and J dropped 7 bases, with 12 bases sitting between them. The length of the CDR3 is 14 residues. The CDR3 spells CASSDRTVIEKLFF. The CDR3 nucleotides are TGTGCCAGCAGTGATAGGACCGTTATTGAAAAACTGTTTTTT.

The chain combines TRBV2 with TRBJ1-5; 7 bases agree with TRBD1. V lost 7 bases to trimming and J lost 2 bases; unmatched junction nucleotides: 5. CDR1 is SNHLY, CDR2 FYNNEI, per germline. The CDR3 consists of 14 residues. CDR3 sequence (DNA): TGTGCCAGCATTGACAGGGCGGGCAATCAGCCCCAGCATTTT. Protein: CASIDRAGNQPQHF.

This clone was observed a handful of times. The rearrangement links TRBV5-1 to TRBJ2-6; D tentatively fits TRBD1 or TRBD2 (5 bases each). The CDR3 length is 16 residues. V was clipped by 4 bases and J by 0 bases, with 11 bases between them. Germline CDR1 SGHRS, CDR2 YFSETQ. The CDR3, as DNA: TGCGCCAGCAGCCCTGAGGGGATCTCTGGGGCCAACGTCCTGACTTTC. The encoded protein is CASSPEGISGANVLTF. Full variable domain (remainder filled in from reference TRBV5-1 and TRBJ2-6): KAGVTQTPRYLIKTRGQQVTLSCSPISGHRSVSWYQQTPGQGLQFLFEYFSETQRNKGNFPGRFSGRQFSNSRSEMNVSTLELGDSALYLCASSPEGISGANVLTFGAGSRLTVL.